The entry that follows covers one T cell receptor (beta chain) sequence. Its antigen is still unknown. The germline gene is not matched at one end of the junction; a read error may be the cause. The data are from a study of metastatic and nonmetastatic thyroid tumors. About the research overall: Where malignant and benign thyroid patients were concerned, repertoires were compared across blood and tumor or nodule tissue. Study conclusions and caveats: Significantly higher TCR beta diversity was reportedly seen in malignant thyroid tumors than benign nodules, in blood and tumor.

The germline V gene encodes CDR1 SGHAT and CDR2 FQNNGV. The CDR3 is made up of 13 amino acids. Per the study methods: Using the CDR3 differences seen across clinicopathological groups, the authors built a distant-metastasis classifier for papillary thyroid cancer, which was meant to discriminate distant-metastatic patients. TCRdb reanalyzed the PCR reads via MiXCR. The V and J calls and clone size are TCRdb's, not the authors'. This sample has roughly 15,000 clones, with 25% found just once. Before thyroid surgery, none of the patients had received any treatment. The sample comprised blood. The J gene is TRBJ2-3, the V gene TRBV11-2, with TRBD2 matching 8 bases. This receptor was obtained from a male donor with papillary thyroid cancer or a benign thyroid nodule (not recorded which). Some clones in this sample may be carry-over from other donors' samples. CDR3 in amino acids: CANSLGLAYTQYF. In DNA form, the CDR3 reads TGTGCCAACAGCTTAGGACTAGCATATACGCAGTATTTT. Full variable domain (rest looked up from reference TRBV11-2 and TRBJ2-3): EAGVAQSPRYKIIEKRQSVAFWCNPISGHATLYWYQQILGQGPKLLIQFQNNGVVDDSQLPKDRFSAERLKGVDSTLKIQPAKLEDSAVYLCANSLGLAYTQYFGPGTRLTVL.